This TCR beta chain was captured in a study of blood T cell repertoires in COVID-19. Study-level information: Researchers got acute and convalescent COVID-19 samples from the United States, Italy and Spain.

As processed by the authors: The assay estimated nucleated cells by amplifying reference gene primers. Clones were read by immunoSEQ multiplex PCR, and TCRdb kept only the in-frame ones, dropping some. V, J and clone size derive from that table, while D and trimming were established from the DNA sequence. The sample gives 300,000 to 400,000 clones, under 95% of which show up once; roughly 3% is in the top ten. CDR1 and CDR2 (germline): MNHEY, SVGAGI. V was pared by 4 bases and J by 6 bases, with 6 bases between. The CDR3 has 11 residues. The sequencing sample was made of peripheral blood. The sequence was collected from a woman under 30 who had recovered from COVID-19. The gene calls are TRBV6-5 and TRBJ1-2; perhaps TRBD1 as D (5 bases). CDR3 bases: TGTGCCAGCAGTTGGGGGGATGGCTACACCTTC. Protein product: CASSWGDGYTF.